The rows below give T cell receptor beta chains drawn from one sample of a study of cytomegalovirus exposure and HLA in healthy donors. TCRdb's table, derived via immunoSEQ multiplex PCR, lists solely in-frame clones and lacks some. The sample lists some 250,000 clones, about nine tenths occurring once. Material for sequencing was PBMCs. The receptor set was obtained from a young woman in good health and CMV-seronegative. Both conserved end residues are part of each CDR3. The order of the fields is CDR3 protein, CDR3 DNA, V gene, J gene, clone size, D gene. The D gene is left open where the match is weak. Clone size is given for some rows only: seen once, a few or many times, or a class if the clone is expanded.

CASSSSSGVGDTQYF	TGTGCCAGTAGTAGCTCATCAGGGGTGGGAGATACGCAGTATTTT	TRBV19	TRBJ2-3	.	.
CASSSWDGYEQYF	TGTGCCAGCAGCTCCTGGGACGGCTACGAGCAGTACTTC	TRBV7-9	TRBJ2-7	.	.
CASSEFGVSSHHGYTF	TGTGCCAGCAGTGAGTTCGGGGTTTCTTCCCATCATGGCTACACCTTC	TRBV2	TRBJ1-2	.	.
CASSLGLGAHLDTQYF	TGCGCCAGCAGCTTGGGTCTCGGGGCCCATTTGGATACGCAGTATTTT	TRBV5-1	TRBJ2-3	once	.
CASSAYRGSLRQETQYF	TGTGCCAGCAGTGCCTACAGGGGTAGTTTGCGACAAGAGACCCAGTACTTC	TRBV25-1	TRBJ2-5	.	TRBD1
CASSEGALTEAFF	TGTGCCAGCAGTGAGGGGGCGCTTACTGAAGCTTTCTTT	TRBV6-5	TRBJ1-1	.	TRBD1
CASSVDRYTDEQYF	TGCGCCAGCAGCGTCGACAGGTATACGGACGAGCAGTACTTC	TRBV4-1	TRBJ2-7	.	.
CAISEITGGLEYF	TGTGCCATCAGTGAGATTACAGGGGGCTTGGAGTATTTT	TRBV10-3	TRBJ2-3	.	TRBD1
CASTSWAKNEQFF	TGTGCCAGCACCTCCTGGGCTAAAAATGAGCAGTTCTTC	TRBV28	TRBJ2-1	.	.
CASSPSGTTWETQYF	TGTGCCAGCAGCCCTAGTGGGACCACTTGGGAGACCCAGTACTTC	TRBV11-2	TRBJ2-5	.	.
CASSVAFTVRETQYF	TGTGCCAGCAGCGTCGCCTTCACGGTCCGAGAGACCCAGTACTTC	TRBV11-3	TRBJ2-5	.	.
CASSVLTRSTDTQYF	TGTGCCAGCAGCGTCCTGACTAGGAGCACAGATACGCAGTATTTT	TRBV7-8	TRBJ2-3	.	.
CAWGHTLREQYF	TGTGCCTGGGGACATACTCTACGCGAGCAGTACTTC	TRBV30	TRBJ2-7	.	.
CASSPTTSSTPTQYF	TGCGCCAGCAGCCCGACTACTAGTTCCACCCCGACCCAGTACTTC	TRBV5-1	TRBJ2-5	once	.
CASSLVRESGDTQYF	TGTGCCAGCAGCTTGGTACGGGAGTCGGGTGATACGCAGTATTTT	TRBV5-4	TRBJ2-3	few	.
CASSLPSGGNTGELFF	TGCGCCAGCAGCTTACCTAGCGGGGGAAACACCGGGGAGCTGTTTTTT	TRBV5-1	TRBJ2-2	.	TRBD2
CASEGTSGRGGSYNEQFF	TGTGCCAGCGAGGGGACTAGCGGGAGAGGGGGGTCCTACAATGAGCAGTTCTTC	TRBV7-9	TRBJ2-1	.	TRBD2
CASSLAGYRTDTQYF	TGTGCCAGCAGCTTGGCTGGGTATCGCACAGATACGCAGTATTTT	TRBV5-5	TRBJ2-3	.	.
CSVEGQGEDTQYF	TGCAGCGTTGAAGGCCAGGGGGAGGATACGCAGTATTTT	TRBV29-1	TRBJ2-3	.	TRBD1
CASSYGLSGGNTIYF	TGTGCCAGCAGTTACGGCCTATCAGGTGGAAACACCATATATTTT	TRBV6-5	TRBJ1-3	.	.
CARSSYQQDNEQFF	TGTGCCAGAAGCTCTTACCAACAGGACAATGAGCAGTTCTTC	TRBV7-5	TRBJ2-1	.	.
CASRIGTSGTETQYF	TGTGCCAGCAGGATCGGGACTAGCGGGACGGAGACCCAGTACTTC	TRBV28	TRBJ2-5	.	TRBD2